This T cell receptor (beta chain) was captured by sequencing in a study of shared clonotypes between healthy human individuals. Study-level findings and limits: Shared clonotypes: about 5.3% naive CD4, about 3.5% naive CD8, about 2.5% memory CD4, approximately 0.4% memory CD8.

Naive-designated CD8 cells lacked CD45RO, were positively enriched for CCR7, and omitted terminally differentiated effector memory CD45RA+ cells. Investigators spread the genomic DNA of each subset evenly over several immunoSEQ plates. An approximately 210 ng quantity of DNA, tens of thousands of T cell genomes, went into the sorted-subset replicate PCRs. Measured with immunoSEQ multiplex PCR; TCRdb has only the in-frame clones, and not every one. The data hold 700,000 to 950,000 clones, with approximately 97% observed a single time. Regarding this clone: Its target is not known.

This CDR3 region has 15 residues. Germline loops: CDR1 SGHRS, CDR2 YFSETQ. The J segment lost 1 base and the V segment lost 3 bases, leaving 7 bases of the junction unmatched. Sequencing was carried out using naive CD8+ T cells sorted from blood. The chain couples TRBV5-1 to TRBJ2-7; TRBD1 aligns across 7 bases. This clonotype originated in a man aged 25-45 years in good health. For the CDR3, the DNA is TGCGCCAGCAGCTCGGACAGGTTTACTTCCTACGAGCAGTACTTC. This codes for CASSSDRFTSYEQYF.